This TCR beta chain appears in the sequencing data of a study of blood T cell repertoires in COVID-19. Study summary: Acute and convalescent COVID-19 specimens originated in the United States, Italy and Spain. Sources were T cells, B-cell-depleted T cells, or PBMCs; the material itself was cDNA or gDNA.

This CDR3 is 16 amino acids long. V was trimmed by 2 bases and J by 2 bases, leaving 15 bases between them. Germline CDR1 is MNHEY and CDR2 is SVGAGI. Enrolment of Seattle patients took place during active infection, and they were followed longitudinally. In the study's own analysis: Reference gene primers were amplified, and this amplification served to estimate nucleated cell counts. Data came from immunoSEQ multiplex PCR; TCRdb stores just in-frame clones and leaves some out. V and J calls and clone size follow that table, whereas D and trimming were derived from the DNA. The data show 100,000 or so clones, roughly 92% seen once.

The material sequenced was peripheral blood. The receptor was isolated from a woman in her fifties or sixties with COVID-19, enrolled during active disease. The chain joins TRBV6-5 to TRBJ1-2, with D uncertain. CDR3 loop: CASSYGPHLGNYGYTF. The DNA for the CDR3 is TGTGCCAGCAGTTACGGCCCACACCTAGGCAACTATGGCTACACCTTC.